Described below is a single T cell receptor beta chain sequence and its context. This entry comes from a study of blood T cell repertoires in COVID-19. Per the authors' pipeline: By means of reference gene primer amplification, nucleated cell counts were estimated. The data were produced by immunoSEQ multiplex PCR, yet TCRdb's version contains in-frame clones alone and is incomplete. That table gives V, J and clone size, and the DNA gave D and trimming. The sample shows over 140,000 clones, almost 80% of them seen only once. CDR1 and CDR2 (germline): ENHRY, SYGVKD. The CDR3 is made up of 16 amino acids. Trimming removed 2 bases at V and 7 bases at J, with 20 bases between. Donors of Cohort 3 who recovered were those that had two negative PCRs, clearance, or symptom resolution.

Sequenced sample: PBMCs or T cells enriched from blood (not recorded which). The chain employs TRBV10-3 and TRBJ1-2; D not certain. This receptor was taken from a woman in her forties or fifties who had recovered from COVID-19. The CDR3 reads CAISETSGGTVLGYTF. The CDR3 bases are TGTGCCATCAGTGAGACCTCCGGCGGAACCGTCCTTGGCTACACCTTC.